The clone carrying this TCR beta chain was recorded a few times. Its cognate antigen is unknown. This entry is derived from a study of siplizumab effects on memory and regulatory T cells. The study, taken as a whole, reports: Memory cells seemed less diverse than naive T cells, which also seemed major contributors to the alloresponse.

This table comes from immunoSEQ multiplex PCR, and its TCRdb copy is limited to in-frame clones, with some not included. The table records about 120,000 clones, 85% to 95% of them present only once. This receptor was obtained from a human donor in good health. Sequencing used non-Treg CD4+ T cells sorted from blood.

CDR3 coding DNA: TGCGCCAGCAGCTTGGGTGTTGTTGATGGCTACACCTTC. Translated: CASSLGVVDGYTF. The V gene is TRBV5-1, the J gene TRBJ1-2, with no clear D. Germline CDR1 SGHRS, CDR2 YFSETQ. V was pared by 0 bases and J by 6 bases, with 9 bases between. The CDR3 covers 13 residues. Together with reference TRBV5-1 and TRBJ1-2, the CDR3 gives the full variable domain: KAGVTQTPRYLIKTRGQQVTLSCSPISGHRSVSWYQQTPGQGLQFLFEYFSETQRNKGNFPGRFSGRQFSNSRSEMNVSTLELGDSALYLCASSLGVVDGYTFGSGTRLTVV.